This T cell receptor (beta chain) was identified in a study of blood T cells in healthy people across ages. CDR1 LGHNA and CDR2 YSLEER come from the germline V gene. The CDR3 contains 18 residues. V lost 0 bases to trimming and J lost 5 bases; unmatched junction nucleotides: 12. A single count supports this clonotype. For the second PCR, which ran for about 6 to 12 cycles, a sample-barcoded 5' primer and a J-beta primer mix were used. TCRdb ran MiXCR on the 5' RACE reads and lists one entry per CDR3 protein. The repertoire consists of about 1.4 million distinct CDR3 sequences, with roughly 64% occurring once and the leading ten covering under 8.5%.

The sample consisted of blood. The chain recombines TRBV4-3 with TRBJ2-3, with 9 bases lining up with TRBD1. The sequence was collected from a man in his late teens or twenties in good health. CDR3 DNA sequence: TGCGCCAGCAGCCAAGATCCCACCAACAGGGGGCTGGGAGATACGCAGTATTTT. It codes for CASSQDPTNRGLGDTQYF.